This is a list of T cell receptor beta chains from one sample in a study of OX40 agonist ivuxolimab in advanced cancers. Profiling relied on immunoSEQ multiplex PCR, and the TCRdb table lists in-frame clones only, not all of them. This sample has about 72,000 clones, with nearly 90% found just once. The specimen was CD4+ or CD8+ T cells sorted from blood, collected in a trial of the OX40 agonist ivuxolimab. These receptors were taken from an adult with an advanced solid tumor such as melanoma, head and neck, liver or kidney cancer. Both conserved end residues are part of each CDR3. Each record gives: clone size, J gene, V gene, D gene, CDR3 protein, CDR3 DNA. D genes are given only for firm matches. The size entry is marked missing in some rows and otherwise reads once, few, many or a size class.

>-|TRBJ2-7|TRBV9|-
CASSVGASDAYEQYF
TGTGCCAGCAGCGTAGGGGCTAGCGATGCCTACGAGCAGTACTTC
>-|TRBJ1-2|TRBV6-5|-
CASSYSWDTFNYGYTF
TGTGCCAGCAGTTACTCATGGGACACGTTTAACTATGGCTACACCTTC
>-|TRBJ1-2|TRBV7-6|TRBD1
CASSLAGQGGYGYTF
TGTGCCAGCAGCTTAGCAGGACAGGGCGGTTATGGCTACACCTTC
>-|TRBJ2-6|TRBV28|-
CASSFSSGANVLTF
TGTGCCAGCAGTTTCTCCTCTGGGGCCAACGTCCTGACTTTC
>few|TRBJ1-6|TRBV6-5|-
CASSYSTWQNNSPLHF
TGTGCCAGCAGTTACTCGACTTGGCAGAATAATTCACCCCTCCACTTT
>-|TRBJ2-7|TRBV15|-
CATSSDSFSYEQYF
TGTGCCACCAGCAGCGACAGCTTCTCCTACGAGCAGTACTTC
>-|TRBJ2-7|TRBV7-9|TRBD1
CASTYRQGSTYEQYF
TGTGCCAGCACCTACCGACAGGGGTCAACCTACGAGCAGTACTTC
>-|TRBJ1-1|TRBV19|-
CASSPRGDGTEAFF
TGTGCCAGTAGTCCTAGAGGTGATGGCACTGAAGCTTTCTTT
>-|TRBJ1-2|TRBV5-4|-
CASSRRGRAGYTF
TGTGCCAGCAGCCGGAGGGGAAGGGCAGGCTACACCTTC
>-|TRBJ2-3|TRBV27|-
CASSLLRTDTQYF
TGTGCCAGCAGTTTACTTAGGACAGATACGCAGTATTTT
>-|TRBJ2-3|TRBV5-1|TRBD2
CASSLISGIPTDTQYF
TGCGCCAGCAGCTTGATTAGCGGGATCCCCACAGATACGCAGTATTTT
>-|TRBJ2-5|TRBV15|TRBD2
CATARGDVQETQYF
TGTGCCACCGCCCGGGGGGATGTGCAAGAGACCCAGTACTTC
>-|TRBJ1-2|TRBV7-2|-
CASSLGGQSYGYTF
TGTGCCAGCAGCTTGGGGGGACAAAGCTATGGCTACACCTTC
>-|TRBJ2-1|TRBV11-3|-
CASSLGREWGSYNEQFF
TGTGCCAGCAGCCTCGGACGGGAATGGGGCTCCTACAATGAGCAGTTCTTC
>-|TRBJ2-3|TRBV11-3|TRBD1
CASSTGQGTDTQYF
TGTGCCAGCAGCACCGGACAGGGCACAGATACGCAGTATTTT